The source of this TCR beta chain is a study of T cell repertoires in cytomegalovirus infection. Across the whole study: Public TCR beta signature analysis indicated the presence of both CMV infection and matching HLA type.

In TCRdb, the reads were re-called with MiXCR into one record per CDR3 protein. This sample carries about 240,000 distinct CDR3 sequences, more than 9% of them seen once, and the ten largest clones take 1.5% to 2%. The CDR3 spans 19 residues. Germline V gives CDR1 SGHTA, CDR2 FQGNSA. The V and J ends lost 1 base and 6 bases, in that order; junction bases with no gene match: 15. This clonotype was seen at least ten times. Sequenced input: PBMCs. This sequence was found in a human donor in good health (CMV status not recorded). Some clones in this sample may be carry-over from other donors' samples. V gene TRBV7-2 combines with J gene TRBJ2-3, with TRBD2 identical over 11 bases. The CDR3 DNA reads as TGTGCCAGCAGCTTAGAACGGCTAGCGGGGGGCCGGGGGTGGGATACGCAGTATTTT. Translation: CASSLERLAGGRGWDTQYF.